This T cell receptor (beta chain) was captured in a study of regulatory T cells in long-lasting Graves disease (dated by TCRdb to the early 2020s). A note on the overall study: Persistent Graves' disease was defined as persistently positive TSH receptor autoantibodies together with antithyroid drug treatment for over 5 years. On average, persistent Graves' disease patients in the clinical cohort had been on antithyroid drugs for approximately ten years. This study used TCR sequencing and RNA sequencing of peripheral blood to compare persistent Graves' disease patients against newly diagnosed Graves' disease patients. A total of about 33 samples were covered by TCR sequencing, comprising approximately 13 persistent and around 20 newly diagnosed Graves' disease patients. The study was conducted in China and was registered as a clinical trial. The full study reports these points: As a limitation, the authors acknowledged that the small sample size may reduce accuracy. Sequencing and analysis were limited to the TCR beta chain. A larger number of public clonotypes was shared among persistent patients (under 3,000) than among newly diagnosed patients (roughly 930). TRBV28, TRBJ1-2 and TRBJ2-5 were preferentially used in persistent disease, while TRBV20-1 and TRBJ2-1 were favored in newly diagnosed disease. Peripheral blood alone was examined, since thyroid tissue, which constituted the primary lesion, could not be accessed. Lower TCR Shannon entropy and fewer highly expanded clones were observed in persistent Graves' disease patients than in newly diagnosed patients, which suggested clonal expansion.

Looking up the germline V gene yields CDR1 SGHRS and CDR2 YFSETQ. From the cysteine up to the phenylalanine, the CDR3 has a length of 14 residues. Kept here is only the CDR3 DNA, which spans 42 bases and is read in frame from base 1. On this clonotype: No antigen is known for it. A read error may account for a junction end that differs from germline.

Library generation was performed with multiplex PCR. TCRdb lists the instrument as Illumina HiSeq 4000. To build TCR beta libraries, CDR3 regions were amplified by Arm-PCR using iRepertoire HTBI primers. Gel purification was performed on PCR products prior to sequencing. The authors processed their data as follows. Gene usage analysis of CDR3 amino acid clonotypes relied on the roughly 58 TRBV and 15 or so TRBJ segments identified across samples. COPE and FqMerger were used to merge the filtered high-quality paired reads into contigs. BLAST was used to align contigs to the IMGT TRBV, TRBD and TRBJ reference genes, and CDR3 was defined following IMGT. Highly expanded clones were defined as clonotypes with a frequency above 0.1%. Shannon entropy served as the measure of repertoire diversity, while the Gini coefficient captured V-J evenness. A clonotype found in more than one individual was treated as public. Using fastp at Q25 and MiXCR, TCRdb reprocessed the public reads and kept productive beta chains. Each CDR3 protein gets just one entry, which takes the most common genes and DNA from the rows behind it. TCRdb assigned the V and J calls; the authors' analysis was not used. The sample includes around 460,000 distinct CDR3 sequences, with around a fifth observed a single time. Jointly, the top ten make up around 13% of the sample.

The sample's time point label is to be understood as: persistent/refractory GD, antithyroid drugs over 5 years with positive TRAb. RNA was extracted from PBMCs in TRIzol for both TCR sequencing and RNA sequencing. The diagnosis of Graves' disease followed American Thyroid Association guidelines. Patients for the study were recruited at an endocrinology department in Xi'an, China. Each patient gave about 9.1 milliliters of peripheral blood, collected in an EDTA anticoagulant tube. Ficoll Paque Plus density gradient separation was used to isolate PBMCs, and no further T cell sorting was performed. An Agilent 2100 Bioanalyzer and agarose gel were used to assess RNA quality, and a NanoDrop 2000 was used to measure RNA concentration.

The sequence came from a female donor with Graves disease. The chain was built from TRBV5-1 and TRBJ2-7; a tentative D call is TRBD1 (5 bases match). This material consisted of peripheral blood mononuclear cells (PBMCs), taken when the disease was refractory, from a patient treated with antithyroid drugs. The base sequence is TGCGCCAGCAGCTTGGACGACAGTTCCTACGGGCAGTACTTC. It is translated as CASSLDDSSYGQYF.